These 17 T cell receptor beta chains were sequenced from one sample in a study of monozygotic twins with inflammatory bowel disease. TCRdb re-called the 5' RACE reads and shows each CDR3 protein once, DNA omitted. The specimen's table records around 380,000 distinct CDR3 sequences. The sample was blood. The receptors here all came from a human donor with ulcerative colitis or Crohn's disease, or a healthy co-twin of an affected twin (not recorded which).

The chain combines TRBV4-1 with TRBJ2-7; TCRdb returns TRBD1, unconfirmable since there is no DNA. The V gene's germline CDR1 is MGHRA and CDR2 YSYEKL. The CDR3 runs to 15 residues. CDR3 amino acids: CASSQADRGRFEQYF.

The J gene is TRBJ2-7, the V gene TRBV6-1; TCRdb indicates TRBD2, and absent DNA this call remains unverified. The CDR3 length is 17 residues. CDR1 and CDR2 from the germline V gene are MNHNS and SASEGT. This CDR3 reads CASTNELAGRPTYEQYF.

The gene calls are TRBV7-2 and TRBJ2-1; TCRdb reports TRBD2, a call that lacks DNA to check it against. The germline V gene has CDR1 SGHTA and CDR2 FQGNSA. The CDR3 is 16 residues long. CDR3 protein: CASSLMLAGRRNEQFF.

The chain is built from TRBV5-6 and TRBJ1-5; the TRBD1 assignment by TCRdb is unverifiable without DNA. The CDR3 spans 18 residues. Per germline, CDR1 SGHDT and CDR2 YYEEEE. CDR3 sequence reads: CASSLWGQGAPGNQPQHF.

The chain carries TRBV9 and TRBJ2-1; the TRBD1 assignment by TCRdb is unverifiable without DNA. The CDR3 totals 15 residues. Germline loops: CDR1 SGDLS, CDR2 YYNGEE. This CDR3 reads CASSVRAGARNEQFF.

This rearrangement joins TRBV29-1 to TRBJ2-3; TCRdb's D call, TRBD1, is unchecked because there is no DNA. CDR3 size: 14 residues. Germline V gives CDR1 SQVTM, CDR2 ANQGSEA. CDR3: CSVVYSQGTDTQYF.

J is TRBJ1-4 and V is TRBV7-2; checking the TCRdb D call of TRBD1 is not possible without DNA. The CDR3 is made up of 13 amino acids. CDR1 is SGHTA, CDR2 FQGNSA, per germline. The CDR3 reads CASSLEGAGGLFF. Filled out from reference TRBV7-2 and TRBJ1-4, the complete variable domain reads GAGVSQSPSNKVTEKGKDVELRCDPISGHTALYWYRQSLGQGLEFLIYFQGNSAPDKSGLPSDRFSAERTGGSVSTLTIQRTQQEDSAVYLCASSLEGAGGLFFGSGTQLSVL.

The chain recombines TRBV12-3 or TRBV12-4 with TRBJ2-1; the TCRdb call, TRBD2, lacks DNA for checking. The CDR3 is made up of 15 amino acids. The chain's CDR3 is CASSLGREWVNEQFF.

This chain joins TRBV6-1 and TRBJ1-2; without DNA, the TCRdb call of TRBD1 cannot be checked. This CDR3 comprises 14 residues. Germline V gene data show CDR1 as MNHNS and CDR2 as SASEGT. CDR3 in amino acids: CASSPLFRAGGYTF.

The J gene is TRBJ1-2, the V gene TRBV2; TCRdb calls TRBD1, which cannot be checked without DNA. The germline V gene has CDR1 SNHLY and CDR2 FYNNEI. This CDR3 has 14 residues. The CDR3 here is CASSERGRNYGYTF.

The chain joins TRBV5-6 to TRBJ2-5; there is no DNA to check the TCRdb D call of TRBD1. Germline CDR1 reads SGHDT; CDR2 reads YYEEEE. CDR3 length equals 14 residues. The chain's CDR3 is CASSQDGQGETQYF.

This chain uses TRBV20-1 with TRBJ2-5. Germline assignment: CDR1 DFQATT and CDR2 SNEGSKA (reference sequence). The CDR3 loop spans 13 amino acids. The CDR3 here is CSASGRWQETQYF.

The chain combines TRBV27 with TRBJ2-7; with no DNA, the TCRdb D assignment of TRBD1 cannot be verified. CDR1 and CDR2 from the germline V gene are MNHEY and SMNVEV (reference sequence). This CDR3 comprises 16 residues. The CDR3 protein is CASSSFGHRVSYEQYF.

V and J are TRBV3-1 and TRBJ1-2; TCRdb designates TRBD1, a call that cannot be tested without DNA. This CDR3 comprises 11 residues. Germline CDR1 LGHDT, CDR2 YNNKEL (reference sequence). The chain's CDR3 is CASRQGHGYTF.

The chain employs TRBV15 and TRBJ1-2. Germline assignment: CDR1 LNHNV and CDR2 YYDKDF (reference sequence). This CDR3 contains 15 residues. CDR3 loop: CATSPTILGDYGYTF.

The chain joins TRBV10-2 to TRBJ1-5; with no DNA, the TCRdb D assignment of TRBD1 cannot be verified. The CDR3 loop spans 13 amino acids. CDR1 WSHSY and CDR2 SAAADI come from the germline V gene. The CDR3: CASGGGGNQPQHF.

The chain recombines TRBV6-1 with TRBJ2-7; the TCRdb D gene call, TRBD1, has no DNA to confirm it. The CDR3 covers 17 residues. Germline values: CDR1 MNHNS, CDR2 SASEGT. CDR3 loop: CASSALTGTGNSYEQYF.